This T cell receptor beta chain was captured in a study of shared clonotypes between healthy human individuals. Study details: Three plates each covered CD4 naive and memory; CD8 naive two, CD8 memory one. Study-level points and caveats: Several donors showed sharing of about 4.6% of naive CD4 clonotypes. A limitation of the genetic and exposure-history diversity represented arose from few donors.

Turning to this clone: What it recognizes is unknown. Different DNA sequences within this sample yield the same CDR3.

Measured with immunoSEQ multiplex PCR; TCRdb has only the in-frame clones, and not every one. The data contain some 2 million clones, approximately 95% of them singletons. In the CD4+ fraction, cells were divided into CD45RA+ naive and CD45RA-negative memory subsets. The germline CDR1 and CDR2 sequences are SGHRS and YFSETQ. CDR3 length equals 15 residues. V shed 0 bases and J 3 bases; nucleotides not matched to a gene: 2. This clonotype was obtained from a man between 18 and 35 years old in good health. Sequencing input: naive CD4+ T cells sorted from blood. Sample subset: CD45RA+ positively selected. V gene TRBV5-1 combines with J gene TRBJ2-5; TRBD2 matches 10 bases. The DNA for the CDR3 is TGCGCCAGCAGCTTGGCAAGCGGGAGGGAAGAGACCCAGTACTTC. This sequence encodes CASSLASGREETQYF. The full variable domain, completed using reference TRBV5-1 and TRBJ2-5, is KAGVTQTPRYLIKTRGQQVTLSCSPISGHRSVSWYQQTPGQGLQFLFEYFSETQRNKGNFPGRFSGRQFSNSRSEMNVSTLELGDSALYLCASSLASGREETQYFGPGTRLLVL.